Listed below are T cell receptor beta chains from one sample, sequenced in a study of CD4 and CD8 cells across lung adenocarcinoma regions. MiXCR, applied by TCRdb to the PCR reads, yields one record per CDR3 protein. The table has approximately 12,000 distinct CDR3 sequences, approximately 57% seen once. Sequenced: CD8+ T cells from the center of a lung tumor. The receptors derive from a female donor with lung adenocarcinoma. The CD4 and CD8 labels of this study may be unreliable. Both conserved end residues are trimmed from each CDR3. The order of the fields is J gene, V gene, CDR3 protein.

.,TRBV12-3/TRBV12-4,ASKIELGYEQY
TRBJ2-1,TRBV4-1,ASSHRLAGSDNEQF
TRBJ2-2,TRBV7-8,ASSRGTVQGPGELF
TRBJ1-2,TRBV27,ASSTGEAGLYGYT
TRBJ1-1,TRBV6-5,ASSYGLGVKGTEAF
TRBJ2-3,TRBV6-5,ASSYGGGGVVTDTQY
TRBJ1-1,TRBV6-1,ASRGRNEAF
TRBJ2-1,TRBV3-1,ASTLGGAGNNEQF
TRBJ2-7,TRBV6-1,ASEPWTESSYEQY
TRBJ2-2,TRBV4-1,ASSRLGGAGELF
TRBJ2-4,TRBV6-1,ATKVPGQGNIQY
TRBJ2-1,TRBV6-5,ASSSGTGGNEQF
.,TRBV6-1,ASSRGSGGIETQY
.,TRBV6-1,ASSFRQEKYEQY
TRBJ2-1,TRBV6-1,ASSEGSGGAGEQF
TRBJ2-1,TRBV27,ASSLERPSSYNEQF
TRBJ1-5,TRBV6-1,ASAPGTTRNQPQH
.,TRBV10-2,ASQGGRGLETQY
TRBJ1-2,TRBV6-1,ASRNGGRGAYGYT
TRBJ2-1,TRBV4-1,ASAIAGNYNEQF
TRBJ2-4,TRBV11-2,ASSLRRGVLVQY
.,TRBV6-1,AGGCGGRGKDTQY
TRBJ1-6,TRBV30,AWSKGQDNSPLH
TRBJ2-2,TRBV6-1,ASSRQVSNTGELF